The next 25 T cell receptor beta chains were all read from a single sample in a study of OX40 agonist ivuxolimab in advanced cancers. Generated by immunoSEQ multiplex PCR, the TCRdb table keeps only in-frame clones and is missing some. The sample holds about 76,000 clones, 85% seen once. Specimen: CD4+ or CD8+ T cells sorted from blood, collected in a trial of the OX40 agonist ivuxolimab. The receptors derive from an adult with an advanced solid tumor such as melanoma, head and neck, liver or kidney cancer.

The J gene is TRBJ2-3, the V gene TRBV7-9, with 7 bases matching TRBD2. Germline V gene sequence: CDR1 SEHNR, CDR2 FQNEAQ (reference sequence). CDR3 length equals 15 residues. V lost 0 bases to trimming and J lost 9 bases; unmatched junction nucleotides: 9. DNA of the CDR3: TGTGCCAGCAGCTTAGCGGGGCCGGGGGGACTCACGCAGTATTTT. Its translation: CASSLAGPGGLTQYF.

V usage is TRBV6-1 and J usage is TRBJ2-6; possible D gene TRBD1, 5 bases. The CDR3 consists of 15 residues. The ends were cut back, 2 bases at V and 0 bases at J, with 5 bases in the middle. Germline loops: CDR1 MNHNS, CDR2 SASEGT. CDR3 loop: CASSEQGSGANVLTF. The CDR3 DNA is TGTGCCAGCAGTGAACAGGGCTCTGGGGCCAACGTCCTGACTTTC.

This chain connects TRBV19 to TRBJ1-2; D is uncertain. The germline V gene has CDR1 LNHDA and CDR2 SQIVND (reference sequence). Trimming left V 5 bases short and J 7 bases short, with 14 bases between. The CDR3 contains 13 residues. CDR3 sequence reads: CASSLGREVGYTF. The CDR3 DNA follows: TGTGCCAGTAGTCTAGGGCGCGAGGTTGGCTACACCTTC.

The chain carries TRBV5-4 and TRBJ2-7, with D perhaps given as TRBD1 or TRBD2 (5 bases each). The V gene lost 0 bases and the J gene lost 0 bases, with 16 bases spanning the gap. The V gene's germline CDR1 is SGHNT and CDR2 YYREEE (reference sequence). This CDR3 has 17 residues. The CDR3 region has the DNA TGTGCCAGCAGCTTGGAGGGTGGGACGGGAAGCTCCTACGAGCAGTACTTC. Its protein product is CASSLEGGTGSSYEQYF.

The CDR3 reads CASSEGALGGRGQPQHF. The CDR3, as DNA: TGTGCCAGCAGTGAAGGGGCCCTGGGGGGCCGCGGTCAGCCCCAGCATTTT. The rearrangement uses TRBV6-1 and TRBJ1-5; the D gene is possibly TRBD1 (6 bases). Germline assignment: CDR1 MNHNS and CDR2 SASEGT. V was cut by 1 base and J by 6 bases, with 19 bases left in between. This CDR3 region has 17 residues.

The gene calls are TRBV11-1 and TRBJ2-1, with 8 bases identical to TRBD2. The CDR3 is 14 residues long. The germline gives CDR1 SGHAT, CDR2 FQDESV (reference sequence). J gave up 3 bases and V 4 bases, and 2 bases lay outside the gene matches. The CDR3 DNA reads TGTGCCAGCAGCTCCGGGGGGGACTACAATGAGCAGTTCTTC. It specifies CASSSGGDYNEQFF.

The rearrangement links TRBV5-8 to TRBJ1-2; unclear D gene. The CDR3 covers 14 residues. Deletions cut 0 bases from V and 6 bases from J, with 12 bases between. The germline V gene has CDR1 SGHTS and CDR2 YDEGEE. The CDR3 nucleotides are TGTGCCAGCAGCTTGGCCCGACGGCCAGATGGCTACACCTTC. Its translation: CASSLARRPDGYTF.

The gene calls are TRBV5-1 and TRBJ1-3; no clear D. The CDR3 covers 16 residues. Germline values: CDR1 SGHRS, CDR2 YFSETQ. The V end was cut by 4 bases, the J end by 0 bases, with 14 bases between. CDR3 amino acids: CASSVSDGSSGNTIYF. The DNA of the CDR3 is TGCGCCAGCAGCGTCTCGGACGGATCCTCTGGAAACACCATATATTTT.

The sample holds one count of this clone. V usage is TRBV5-4 and J usage is TRBJ1-1, with D unresolved. Trimming stripped 0 bases from V and 1 base from J, with 16 bases between. CDR1 SGHNT and CDR2 YYREEE come from the germline V gene (reference sequence). The length of the CDR3 is 17 residues. The CDR3 region is CASSLVVGKRANTEAFF. As DNA, the CDR3 is TGTGCCAGCAGCTTGGTGGTCGGGAAACGGGCGAACACTGAAGCTTTCTTT.

The J gene is TRBJ2-1, the V gene TRBV29-1; the match to TRBD2 covers 7 bases. The CDR3 length is 17 residues. V dropped 0 bases and J dropped 0; count of bases not matched to a gene: 8. The germline gives CDR1 SQVTM, CDR2 ANQGSEA. CDR3 bases: TGCAGCGTTGAAGATGTTGGCGGGGGAAGCTCCTACAATGAGCAGTTCTTC. This encodes CSVEDVGGGSSYNEQFF.

The chain combines TRBV5-1 with TRBJ1-1; tentative D call: TRBD1 (5 bases). The V gene's germline CDR1 is SGHRS and CDR2 YFSETQ. Trimming shortened V by 4 bases and J by 4 bases, and 14 bases separated the two germline ends. CDR3 size: 14 residues. CDR3 region: CASSLNRFGTEAFF. DNA of the CDR3: TGCGCCAGCAGCCTAAACAGGTTCGGCACTGAAGCTTTCTTT.

V is TRBV2 and J is TRBJ2-2; 7 bases are shared with TRBD2. Germline V CDR1 and CDR2: SNHLY, FYNNEI. J was trimmed by 1 base and V by 8 bases; bases with no gene match: 7. The CDR3 consists of 15 residues. CDR3 sequence reads: CASAGASGNTGELFF. CDR3 nucleotide sequence: TGTGCCAGCGCCGGGGCTAGCGGGAACACCGGGGAGCTGTTTTTT.

The rearrangement joins TRBV5-6 to TRBJ2-6, with D uncertain. The CDR3 has 15 residues. Trimming took 4 bases from V and 0 from J, leaving 8 bases between them. Looked up from germline, CDR1 is SGHDT and CDR2 is YYEEEE. The CDR3 DNA sequence: TGTGCCAGCAGCCCCATTGGCTCTGGGGCCAACGTCCTGACTTTC. Its translation: CASSPIGSGANVLTF.

The CDR3 region is CASSYSGQGGPDTQYF. CDR3 sequence (DNA): TGTGCCAGCAGTTACAGCGGTCAGGGGGGCCCAGATACGCAGTATTTT. The rearrangement joins TRBV6-5 to TRBJ2-3; perhaps TRBD1 as D (7 bases). The germline V gene encodes CDR1 MNHEY and CDR2 SVGAGI. Trimming shortened V by 2 bases and J by 4 bases, and 16 bases separated the two germline ends. This CDR3 has 16 residues.

This clone has a handful of counts. This rearrangement joins TRBV19 to TRBJ1-5; 8 bases agree with TRBD1. After removal of 4 bases from V and 0 bases from J, the junction contained 14 bases not matched to a gene. Germline lookup yields CDR1 LNHDA and CDR2 SQIVND (reference sequence). The CDR3 covers 19 residues. CDR3 bases: TGTGCCAGTAGTACAAAACAGGGGGGGTTAGTCTATAGCAATCAGCCCCAGCATTTT. It translates to CASSTKQGGLVYSNQPQHF.

The chain employs TRBV5-4 and TRBJ2-1; TRBD2 is a possible D gene (7 bases). Trimming pared 0 bases from V and 0 bases from J, leaving 13 bases between. The CDR3 is 17 amino acids. Germline V gene sequence: CDR1 SGHNT, CDR2 YYREEE (reference sequence). CDR3 amino acids: CASSLGGGFSSYNEQFF. The CDR3 DNA reads TGTGCCAGCAGCTTGGGGGGGGGCTTCAGCTCCTACAATGAGCAGTTCTTC.

This rearrangement joins TRBV6-6 to TRBJ1-5; no definite D call. Germline CDR1 and CDR2: MNHNY and SVGAGI (reference sequence). The CDR3 length is 14 residues. Trimming took 7 bases from V and 4 from J, leaving 14 bases between them. The CDR3 region has the DNA TGTGCCAGCACAAACGGTCGGAGAAATCAGCCCCAGCATTTT. This gives the protein CASTNGRRNQPQHF.

The chain carries TRBV7-3 and TRBJ2-5, with D unresolved. V lost 0 bases to trimming and J lost 4 bases, with 6 bases between them. The CDR3 has 13 residues. CDR1 and CDR2 (germline): SGHTA, FQGTGA. The CDR3 protein is CASSLTPGETQYF. CDR3 bases: TGTGCCAGCAGCTTAACGCCCGGAGAGACCCAGTACTTC.

The chain carries TRBV4-3 and TRBJ2-4, with 12 bases lining up with TRBD2. CDR1 is LGHNA, CDR2 YSLEER, per germline. The V gene end was trimmed by 4 bases and the J gene end by 0 bases; junction bases not matched to a gene: 7. The CDR3 has 18 residues. CDR3 DNA sequence: TGCGCCAGCAGCCGAGCTAGCGGGGGGGCCGGAGCCAAAAACATTCAGTACTTC. It translates to CASSRASGGAGAKNIQYF.

The chain has TRBV5-4 and TRBJ2-7, with 9 positions matching TRBD1. Germline lookup yields CDR1 SGHNT and CDR2 YYREEE (reference sequence). The ends lost 4 bases at V and 4 bases at J; junction bases unmatched: 9. This CDR3 has 15 residues. CDR3 in amino acids: CASSTGQGGKYEQYF. The CDR3, as DNA: TGTGCCAGCAGCACGGGACAGGGCGGTAAATACGAGCAGTACTTC.

The chain joins TRBV11-2 to TRBJ2-7; possible D gene TRBD1, 5 bases. The CDR3 sequence is 16 residues long. The V end lost 4 bases, the J end lost 6 bases, and 22 bases lay between the germline ends. CDR1 is SGHAT, CDR2 FQNNGV, per germline. In DNA, the CDR3 is TGTGCCAGCAGCTCAAACCAGGGTTCAGGTCTCCCCGAGCAGTACTTC. This translates into CASSSNQGSGLPEQYF.

This clone came up once. V gene TRBV19 combines with J gene TRBJ2-1, with D uncertain. The V end lost 2 bases, the J end lost 5 bases, and 10 bases lay between the germline ends. The CDR3 length is 14 residues. In germline, CDR1 is LNHDA, CDR2 SQIVND (reference sequence). The CDR3 is CASSITSTNNEQFF. CDR3 in DNA: TGTGCCAGTAGTATAACAAGTACAAACAATGAGCAGTTCTTC.

The V gene is TRBV19, the J gene TRBJ2-2; 13 nucleotides align to TRBD2. J lost 4 bases, V lost 4 bases, and 6 bases had no gene match. CDR3 length equals 17 residues. Germline-derived CDR1 and CDR2 are LNHDA and SQIVND (reference sequence). The CDR3 DNA follows: TGTGCCAGTAGTACCCAACTAGCGGGGGGGATCACCGGGGAGCTGTTTTTT. Translation gives CASSTQLAGGITGELFF.

The CDR3 region has the DNA TGTGCCAGCAGCTCGCCGGGACAGGGGGTATCTGAAGCTTTCTTT. Protein product: CASSSPGQGVSEAFF. J is TRBJ1-1 and V is TRBV5-4, with 11 bases lining up with TRBD1. This CDR3 is built from 15 residues. The V segment lost 3 bases and the J segment 6 bases; nucleotides outside the gene matches: 7. Per the germline V gene, CDR1 is SGHNT and CDR2 is YYREEE (reference sequence).

CDR3 sequence reads: CASSLVSEQFF. In nucleotides, the CDR3 is TGTGCCAGCAGCTTAGTTAGTGAGCAGTTCTTC. The chain recombines TRBV7-9 with TRBJ2-1; D remains ambiguous. Trimming took 1 base from V and 9 from J, leaving 4 bases between them. The CDR3 is 11 amino acids. Per germline, CDR1 SEHNR and CDR2 FQNEAQ (reference sequence). The whole variable domain, remainder taken from reference TRBV7-9 and TRBJ2-1, is DTGVSQNPRHKITKRGQNVTFRCDPISEHNRLYWYRQTLGQGPEFLTYFQNEAQLEKSRLLSDRFSAERPKGSFSTLEIQRTEQGDSAMYLCASSLVSEQFFGPGTRLTVL.